This note documents a single T cell receptor beta chain sequence. The CDR3 is 12 amino acids. CDR1 and CDR2 from the germline V gene are SEHNR and FQNEAQ (reference sequence). Trimming removed 0 bases from V and 6 bases from J, with 6 bases in between. MiXCR, applied by TCRdb to the 5' RACE reads, yields one record per CDR3 protein. Among about 520,000 distinct CDR3 sequences listed, 20% to 25% were seen once. This entry comes from a study of identical twins. Healthy Caucasian individuals made up all the donors. The same sample was also studied in work on T cells expressing NK-cell markers.

The rearrangement links TRBV7-9 to TRBJ2-7; no firm D call. The sample was CD4+ T cells sorted from blood. The TCR was taken from a woman aged 18-30 years in good health. The DNA for the CDR3 is TGTGCCAGCAGCTTAGCGTTTCTCGAGCAGTACTTC. It codes for CASSLAFLEQYF.